The present entry profiles one TCR beta chain with its context. Trimming left V 6 bases short and J 11 bases short, with 17 bases between. CDR3 length: 12 residues. Germline loops: CDR1 SGHDT, CDR2 YYEEEE. These data belong to a study of T cells after posttransplantation cyclophosphamide. Cyclophosphamide on days +3 and +4 followed busulfan-fludarabine conditioning and a marrow graft. Measured with immunoSEQ multiplex PCR; TCRdb has only the in-frame clones, and not every one. The profile shows 900 or so clones, about two thirds of them singletons. The receptor comes from a male patient aged 25-45 years who received an allogeneic stem cell transplant from a related donor, was CMV-positive, and had no GVHD. Some of the T cells might come from the graft donor. The chain has TRBV5-6 and TRBJ1-1; weak D call: TRBD1 (5 bases). Sequenced material: CD8+ T cells sorted from PBMCs, taken 84 days after allogeneic stem cell transplant with posttransplant cyclophosphamide. CDR3 region: CASTYGGVRAFF. The CDR3 DNA is TGTGCCAGCACCTACGGGGGGGTTCGGGCTTTCTTT.